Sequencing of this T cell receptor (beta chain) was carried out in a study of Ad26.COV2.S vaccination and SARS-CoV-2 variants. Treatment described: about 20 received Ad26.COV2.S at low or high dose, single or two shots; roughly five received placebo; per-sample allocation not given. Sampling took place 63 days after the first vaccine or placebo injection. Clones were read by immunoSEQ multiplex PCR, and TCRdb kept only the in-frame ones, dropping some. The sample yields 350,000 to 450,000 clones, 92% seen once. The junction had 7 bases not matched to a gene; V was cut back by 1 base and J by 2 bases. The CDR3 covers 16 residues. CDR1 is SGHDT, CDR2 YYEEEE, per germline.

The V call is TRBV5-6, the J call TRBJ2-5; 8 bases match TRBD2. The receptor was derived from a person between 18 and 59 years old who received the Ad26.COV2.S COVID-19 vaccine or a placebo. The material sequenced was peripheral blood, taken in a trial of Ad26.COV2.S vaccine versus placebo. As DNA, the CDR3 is TGTGCCAGCAGCTTGCTAGACGGGGGGGCACAAGAGACCCAGTACTTC. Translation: CASSLLDGGAQETQYF.